Presented here are 15 T cell receptor beta chains from one specimen sequenced in a study of blood T cell repertoires in COVID-19. Here immunoSEQ multiplex PCR was the method, and the copy in TCRdb shows in-frame clones only, minus some. The sample contains about 94,000 clones, more than 75% of which appear only once. The sequenced sample was peripheral blood. The receptors derive from a human donor with acute or convalescent COVID-19. The donor label of this sample is uncertain.

The V and J genes are TRBV6-2 or TRBV6-3 and TRBJ1-6; tentative D call: TRBD1 (5 bases). This CDR3 is built from 15 residues. With 4 bases removed from V and 7 bases from J, the gap between germline ends came to 14 bases. Germline values: CDR1 MNHEY, CDR2 SVGEGT. The chain's CDR3 is CASSFGGASNSPLHF. CDR3 DNA sequence: TGTGCCAGCAGTTTCGGAGGGGCTAGCAATTCACCCCTCCACTTT.

The J gene is TRBJ2-7, the V gene TRBV7-9; D remains ambiguous. Germline V CDR1 and CDR2: SEHNR, FQNEAQ (reference sequence). V lost 11 bases and J 2 bases, leaving 16 bases between the germline ends. The CDR3 has 13 amino acids. The CDR3 region has the DNA TGTGCCGTTGAGGAAAGCGAGGCCTACGAGCAGTACTTC. Encoded protein: CAVEESEAYEQYF.

This chain uses TRBV18 with TRBJ2-1; tentatively, D is TRBD1 (5 bases). CDR1 is KGHSH and CDR2 is LQKENI in the germline V gene. CDR3 length: 14 residues. Trimming removed 2 bases at V and 8 bases at J, with 13 bases between. CDR3 coding DNA: TGTGCCAGCTCACCAGCTTCGGCAGGGTATGAGCAGTTCTTC. It translates to CASSPASAGYEQFF. Variable domain in full (rest from reference TRBV18 and TRBJ2-1): NAGVMQNPRHLVRRRGQEARLRCSPMKGHSHVYWYRQLPEEGLKFMVYLQKENIIDESGMPKERFSAEFPKEGPSILRIQQVVRGDSAAYFCASSPASAGYEQFFGPGTRLTVL.

The chain joins TRBV7-9 to TRBJ2-3; 8 bases are a match to TRBD2. This CDR3 is built from 15 residues. CDR1 and CDR2 from the germline V gene are SEHNR and FQNEAQ (reference sequence). Losses at the gene ends were 1 base for V and 2 bases for J; bases not matched to a gene: 2. This CDR3 reads CASSLERGPTDTQYF. CDR3 DNA: TGTGCCAGCAGCTTAGAGCGGGGGCCCACAGATACGCAGTATTTT.

The chain couples TRBV5-1 to TRBJ2-3; no firm D call. The CDR3 extends over 16 amino acids. Trimming shortened V by 7 bases and J by 2 bases, and 20 bases separated the two germline ends. CDR1 is SGHRS and CDR2 is YFSETQ in the germline V gene. Written as DNA, the CDR3 is TGCGCCAGCTCGAACTTGGGCCGACCCTACACAGATACGCAGTATTTT. Its protein product is CASSNLGRPYTDTQYF. The full variable domain, in which reference TRBV5-1 and TRBJ2-3 provide the parts outside the CDR3, is KAGVTQTPRYLIKTRGQQVTLSCSPISGHRSVSWYQQTPGQGLQFLFEYFSETQRNKGNFPGRFSGRQFSNSRSEMNVSTLELGDSALYLCASSNLGRPYTDTQYFGPGTRLTVL.

The chain uses TRBV16 and TRBJ2-6; D perhaps matches TRBD1 (6 bases). This CDR3 contains 18 residues. The V and J ends lost 3 bases and 0 bases respectively, with 15 bases between them. Germline V gene data show CDR1 as KGHSY and CDR2 as FQNENV. The CDR3 coding sequence is TGTGCCAGCAGCCAGTCAGGACAGCGATACTCTGGGGCCAACGTCCTGACTTTC. It codes for CASSQSGQRYSGANVLTF.

This clone has a single count. J is TRBJ2-5 and V is TRBV6-2 or TRBV6-3, with TRBD2 matching over 11 bases. Looked up from germline, CDR1 is MNHEY and CDR2 is SVGEGT. Trimming removed 6 bases from V and 3 bases from J; junction bases left unmatched: 12. This CDR3 comprises 17 residues. DNA of the CDR3: TGTGCCAGCAGCAACTACGGGGTACTAGCGGGGGAAGAGACCCAGTACTTC. Translating it yields CASSNYGVLAGEETQYF.

CDR3 sequence: CASSRGGGYEQYF. The CDR3 coding sequence is TGTGCCAGCAGCAGAGGTGGCGGCTACGAGCAGTACTTC. V is TRBV7-9 and J is TRBJ2-7; no firm D call. The V gene's germline CDR1 is SEHNR and CDR2 FQNEAQ (reference sequence). The length of the CDR3 is 13 residues. The germline V and J ends were trimmed by 5 bases and 3 bases, with 11 bases remaining between them.

V gene TRBV3-1 (or the pseudogene TRBV3-2) combines with J gene TRBJ1-2; D might be TRBD1 (5 bases). The germline CDR1 and CDR2 sequences are LGHDT and YNNKEL (reference sequence). Between the trimmed V and J ends, which lost 1 base and 5 bases, there was a span of 14 bases. The CDR3 consists of 15 residues. The CDR3 DNA is TGTGCCAGCAGCCAAGGAACAGGAGGGATTTATGGCTACACCTTC. This codes for CASSQGTGGIYGYTF.

This clone was detected once. This chain uses TRBV15 with TRBJ2-3; 10 nucleotides match TRBD2. Looked up from germline, CDR1 is LNHNV and CDR2 is YYDKDF (reference sequence). With V trimmed by 8 bases and J by 2 bases, 4 bases remained unmatched. CDR3 length equals 14 residues. DNA of the CDR3: TGTGCCACCCGACTAGCGGGCTTCACAGATACGCAGTATTTT. Its protein product is CATRLAGFTDTQYF.

This chain connects TRBV18 to TRBJ1-6, with a possible D match to TRBD1 (6 bases). Germline assignment: CDR1 KGHSH and CDR2 LQKENI. The CDR3 extends over 13 amino acids. The V and J ends lost 4 bases and 7 bases respectively, with 8 bases between them. This CDR3 reads CASSLTGNSPLHF. CDR3 DNA sequence: TGTGCCAGCTCACTGACAGGCAATTCACCCCTCCACTTT.

The V call is TRBV2, the J call TRBJ2-6, with TRBD1 matching over 7 bases. The CDR3 contains 14 residues. The V gene's germline CDR1 is SNHLY and CDR2 FYNNEI. The ends lost 8 bases at V and 1 base at J; junction bases unmatched: 2. CDR3 in DNA: TGTGCCAGCCTGACAGGGTCTGGGGCCAACGTCCTGACTTTC. Residues: CASLTGSGANVLTF.

This clone was seen just once. The chain uses TRBV27 and TRBJ2-2; D remains unclear. V was pared by 3 bases and J by 1 base, with 6 bases between. The length of the CDR3 is 14 residues. Looked up from germline, CDR1 is MNHEY and CDR2 is SMNVEV (reference sequence). The CDR3 is CASSFFRNTGELFF. The CDR3 nucleotides read TGTGCCAGCAGTTTTTTTCGGAACACCGGGGAGCTGTTTTTT.

The chain couples TRBV9 to TRBJ2-3; D may be TRBD2 (7 bases). Germline V gene data show CDR1 as SGDLS and CDR2 as YYNGEE. The V gene lost 0 bases and the J gene lost 2 bases, with 10 bases spanning the gap. The CDR3 runs to 15 residues. The CDR3 loop reads CASSVAGGHTDTQYF. In DNA, the CDR3 is TGTGCCAGCAGCGTAGCGGGGGGCCACACAGATACGCAGTATTTT.

V is TRBV5-4 and J is TRBJ2-2; 9 nucleotides agree with TRBD1. The CDR3 covers 15 residues. V shed 2 bases and J 5 bases; nucleotides not matched to a gene: 4. CDR1 and CDR2 from the germline V gene are SGHNT and YYREEE (reference sequence). The CDR3 DNA follows: TGTGCCAGCAGCTTCGGACAGGGGTGGACCGGGGAGCTGTTTTTT. This translates into CASSFGQGWTGELFF.